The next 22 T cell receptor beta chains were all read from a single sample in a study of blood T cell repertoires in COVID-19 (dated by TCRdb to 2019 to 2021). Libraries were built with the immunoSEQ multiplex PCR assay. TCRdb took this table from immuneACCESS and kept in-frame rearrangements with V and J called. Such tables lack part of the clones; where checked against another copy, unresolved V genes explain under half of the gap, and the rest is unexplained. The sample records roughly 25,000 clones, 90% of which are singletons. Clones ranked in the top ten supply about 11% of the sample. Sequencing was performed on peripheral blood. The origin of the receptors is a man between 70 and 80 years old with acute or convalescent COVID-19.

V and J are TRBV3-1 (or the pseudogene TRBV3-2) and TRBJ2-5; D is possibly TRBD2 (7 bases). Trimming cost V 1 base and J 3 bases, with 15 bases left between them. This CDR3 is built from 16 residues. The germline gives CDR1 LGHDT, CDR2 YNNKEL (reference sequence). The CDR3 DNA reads TGTGCCAGCAGCCAAGTAGGGGGGGTCGTTAAAGAGACCCAGTACTTC. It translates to CASSQVGGVVKETQYF.

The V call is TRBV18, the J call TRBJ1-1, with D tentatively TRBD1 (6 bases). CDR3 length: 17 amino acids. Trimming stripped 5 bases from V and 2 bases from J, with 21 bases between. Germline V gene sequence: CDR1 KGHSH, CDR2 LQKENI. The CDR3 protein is CASSSNRVEVGNTEAFF. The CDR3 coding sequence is TGTGCCAGCTCATCAAACAGGGTGGAAGTGGGAAACACTGAAGCTTTCTTT.

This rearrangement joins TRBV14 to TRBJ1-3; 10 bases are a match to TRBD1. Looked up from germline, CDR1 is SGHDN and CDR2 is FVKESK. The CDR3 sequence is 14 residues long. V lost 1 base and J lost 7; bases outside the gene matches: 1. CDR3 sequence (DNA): TGTGCCAGCAGCCAAGCGGGACAGGGGAACACCATATATTTT. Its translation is CASSQAGQGNTIYF.

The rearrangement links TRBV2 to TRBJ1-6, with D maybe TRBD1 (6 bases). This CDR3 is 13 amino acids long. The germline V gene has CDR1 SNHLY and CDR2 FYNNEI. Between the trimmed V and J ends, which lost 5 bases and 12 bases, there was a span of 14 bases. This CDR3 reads CASSRDIILPLHF. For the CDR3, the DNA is TGTGCCAGCAGTAGGGACATAATCTTACCCCTCCACTTT.

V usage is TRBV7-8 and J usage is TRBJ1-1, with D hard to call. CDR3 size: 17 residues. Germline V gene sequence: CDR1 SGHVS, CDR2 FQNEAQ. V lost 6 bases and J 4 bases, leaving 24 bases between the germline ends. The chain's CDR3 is CASSLARTGNEGTEAFF. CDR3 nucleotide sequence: TGTGCCAGCAGTCTAGCCAGAACCGGGAATGAAGGCACTGAAGCTTTCTTT.

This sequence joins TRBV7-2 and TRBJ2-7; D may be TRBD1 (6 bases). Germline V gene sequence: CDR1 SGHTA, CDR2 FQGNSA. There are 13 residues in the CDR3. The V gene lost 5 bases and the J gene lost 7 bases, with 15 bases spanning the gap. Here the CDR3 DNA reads TGTGCCAGCAGCCCGACACAGGGCAGGGAGCAGTACTTC. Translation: CASSPTQGREQYF.

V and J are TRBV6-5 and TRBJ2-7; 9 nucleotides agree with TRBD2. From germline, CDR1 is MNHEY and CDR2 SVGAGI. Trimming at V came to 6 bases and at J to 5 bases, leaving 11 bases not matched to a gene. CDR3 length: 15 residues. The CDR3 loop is CASRLISGRGDEQYF. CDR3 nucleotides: TGTGCCAGCAGACTGATTAGCGGGAGAGGGGACGAGCAGTACTTC.

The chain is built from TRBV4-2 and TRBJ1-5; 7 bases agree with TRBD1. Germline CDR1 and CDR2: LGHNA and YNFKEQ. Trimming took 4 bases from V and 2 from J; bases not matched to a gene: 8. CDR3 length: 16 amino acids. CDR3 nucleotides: TGTGCCAGCAGCCTCGTACAGGGGAACGGCAATCAGCCCCAGCATTTT. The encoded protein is CASSLVQGNGNQPQHF.

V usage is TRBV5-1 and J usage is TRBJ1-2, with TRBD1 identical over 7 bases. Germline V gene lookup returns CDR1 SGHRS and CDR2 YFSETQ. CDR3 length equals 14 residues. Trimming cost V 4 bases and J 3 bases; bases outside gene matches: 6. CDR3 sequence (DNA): TGCGCCAGCAGCCCCACAGGGGAGGACTATGGCTACACCTTC. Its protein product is CASSPTGEDYGYTF.

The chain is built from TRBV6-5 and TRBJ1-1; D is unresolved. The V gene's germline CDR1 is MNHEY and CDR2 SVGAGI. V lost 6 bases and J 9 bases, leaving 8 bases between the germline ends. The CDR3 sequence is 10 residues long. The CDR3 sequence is CASRAPKAFF. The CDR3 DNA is TGTGCCAGCAGGGCTCCCAAAGCTTTCTTT.

The CDR3 loop reads CSVARANTEAFF. CDR3 bases: TGCAGCGTTGCCAGGGCGAACACTGAAGCTTTCTTT. This chain links TRBV29-1 with TRBJ1-1; TRBD1 is a possible D gene (5 bases). V was pared by 4 bases and J by 1 base, with 7 bases between. Germline CDR1 is SQVTM and CDR2 is ANQGSEA. The CDR3 length is 12 residues.

The CDR3 DNA reads TGTGCCAGCAGTTTCGGTTTCGATTCACCCCTCCACTTT. It encodes CASSFGFDSPLHF. The chain links TRBV27 to TRBJ1-6; D ambiguous. Between the trimmed V and J ends, which lost 3 bases and 8 bases, there was a span of 8 bases. Germline CDR1 is MNHEY and CDR2 is SMNVEV (reference sequence). The CDR3 runs to 13 residues.

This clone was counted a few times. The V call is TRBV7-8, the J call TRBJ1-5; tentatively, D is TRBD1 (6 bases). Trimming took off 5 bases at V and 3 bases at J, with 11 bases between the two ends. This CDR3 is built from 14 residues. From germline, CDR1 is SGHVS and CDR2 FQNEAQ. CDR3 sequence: CASSPGQYNQPQHF. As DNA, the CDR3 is TGTGCCAGCAGCCCAGGACAGTACAATCAGCCCCAGCATTTT.

The CDR3 protein is CASSFEGAIGYTF. In DNA form, the CDR3 reads TGTGCCAGCAGCTTTGAGGGGGCGATTGGCTACACCTTC. This chain uses TRBV7-9 with TRBJ1-2; 7 positions agree with TRBD1. Trimming cost V 3 bases and J 7 bases; bases outside gene matches: 5. This CDR3 has 13 residues. Germline assignment: CDR1 SEHNR and CDR2 FQNEAQ (reference sequence).

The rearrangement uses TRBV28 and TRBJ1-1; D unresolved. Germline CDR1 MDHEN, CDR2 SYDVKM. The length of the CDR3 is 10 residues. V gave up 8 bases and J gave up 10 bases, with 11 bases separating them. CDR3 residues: CASGGLVAFF. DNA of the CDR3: TGTGCCAGCGGAGGCCTAGTAGCTTTCTTT.

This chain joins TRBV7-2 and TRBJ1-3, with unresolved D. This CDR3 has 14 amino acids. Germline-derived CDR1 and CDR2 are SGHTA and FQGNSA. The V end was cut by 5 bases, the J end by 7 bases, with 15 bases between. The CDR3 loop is CASSPGSFPNTIYF. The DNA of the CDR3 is TGTGCCAGCAGCCCGGGGTCCTTCCCGAACACCATATATTTT.

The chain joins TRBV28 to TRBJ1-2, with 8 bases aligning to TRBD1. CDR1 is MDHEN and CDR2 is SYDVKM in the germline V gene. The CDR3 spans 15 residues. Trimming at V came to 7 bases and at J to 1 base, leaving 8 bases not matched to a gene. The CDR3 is CASTGGAGLNYGYTF. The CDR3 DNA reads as TGTGCCAGCACAGGGGGCGCGGGTCTTAACTATGGCTACACCTTC.

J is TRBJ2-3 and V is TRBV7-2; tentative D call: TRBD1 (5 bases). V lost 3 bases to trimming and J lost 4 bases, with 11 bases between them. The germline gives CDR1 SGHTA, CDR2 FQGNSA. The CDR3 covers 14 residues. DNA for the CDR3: TGTGCCAGCAGCTTGGGGTCAGGGCCAGATACGCAGTATTTT. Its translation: CASSLGSGPDTQYF.

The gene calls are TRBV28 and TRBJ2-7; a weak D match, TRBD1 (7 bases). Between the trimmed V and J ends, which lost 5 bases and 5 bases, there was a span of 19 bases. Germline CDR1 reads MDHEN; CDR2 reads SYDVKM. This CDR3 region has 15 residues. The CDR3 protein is CASSPGDSSWNEQYF. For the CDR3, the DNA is TGTGCCAGCAGTCCGGGGGACAGTAGCTGGAACGAGCAGTACTTC.

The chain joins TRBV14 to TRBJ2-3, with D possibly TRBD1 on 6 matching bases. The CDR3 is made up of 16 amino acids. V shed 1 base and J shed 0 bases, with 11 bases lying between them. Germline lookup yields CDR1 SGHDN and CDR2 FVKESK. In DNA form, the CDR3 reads TGTGCCAGCAGCCAAGCCAGGGGTACTAGCACAGATACGCAGTATTTT. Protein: CASSQARGTSTDTQYF.

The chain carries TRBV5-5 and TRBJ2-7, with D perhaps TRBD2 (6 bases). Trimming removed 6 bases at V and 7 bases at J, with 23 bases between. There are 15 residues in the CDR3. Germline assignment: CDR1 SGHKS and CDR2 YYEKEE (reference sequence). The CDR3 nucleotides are TGTGCCAGCATCCCCGGGGGAACGTCCCGGGGGGAGCAGTACTTC. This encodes CASIPGGTSRGEQYF.

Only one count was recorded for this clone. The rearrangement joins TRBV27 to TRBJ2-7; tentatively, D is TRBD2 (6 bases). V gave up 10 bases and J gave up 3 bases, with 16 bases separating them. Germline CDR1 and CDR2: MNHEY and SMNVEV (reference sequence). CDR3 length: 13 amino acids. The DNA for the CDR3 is TGTGCCACCGGCAGGACTAAGGGCTACGAGCAGTACTTC. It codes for CATGRTKGYEQYF.